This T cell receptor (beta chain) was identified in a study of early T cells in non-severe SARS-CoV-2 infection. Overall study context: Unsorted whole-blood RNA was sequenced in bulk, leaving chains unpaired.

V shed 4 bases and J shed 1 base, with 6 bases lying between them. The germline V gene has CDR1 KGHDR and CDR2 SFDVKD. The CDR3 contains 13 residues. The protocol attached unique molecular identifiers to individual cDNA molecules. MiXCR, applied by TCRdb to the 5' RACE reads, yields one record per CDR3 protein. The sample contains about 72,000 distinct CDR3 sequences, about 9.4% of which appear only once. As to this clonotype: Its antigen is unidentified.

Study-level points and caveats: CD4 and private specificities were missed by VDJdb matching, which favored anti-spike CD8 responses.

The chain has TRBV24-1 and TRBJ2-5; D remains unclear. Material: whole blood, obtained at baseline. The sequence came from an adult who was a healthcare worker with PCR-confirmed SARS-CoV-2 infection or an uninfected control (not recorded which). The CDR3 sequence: CATSDGSQETQYF. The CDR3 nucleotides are TGTGCCACCAGTGACGGCAGCCAAGAGACCCAGTACTTC.